The present entry profiles one T cell receptor (beta chain) with its context. Its antigen is still unknown. Sample time point: blood 2 weeks post-SBRT. Stated treatment: 15 Gy SBRT to primary tumor, nephrectomy 4 weeks later. There are 16 residues in the CDR3. Germline CDR1 reads LGHNA; CDR2 reads YNFKEQ. The V end lost 0 bases, the J end lost 0 bases, and 11 bases lay between the germline ends. The data derive from a study of radiation and T cells in renal cell carcinoma. TCRdb's copy holds only in-frame clones and misses some; the assay was immunoSEQ multiplex PCR. This sample has tens of thousands of clones, with around 80% found just once. Overall study findings and caveats: Top tumor clonotypes rose in blood 2 weeks post-radiation, then contracted.

The chain combines TRBV4-2 with TRBJ1-1, with no clear D. This specimen was blood, taken from a patient whose treatment included radiotherapy and nephrectomy. The TCR sequence derives from a man aged 55 to 69 with renal cell carcinoma. CDR3 sequence (DNA): TGTGCCAGCAGCCAAGATAGTAGCGGGATGAACACTGAAGCTTTCTTT. As protein: CASSQDSSGMNTEAFF.